The present entry profiles one T cell receptor (beta chain) with its context. Its antigen is not identified. TCRdb's table, derived via immunoSEQ multiplex PCR, lists solely in-frame clones and lacks some. In the table there are 85,000 to 120,000 clones, around 90% of which are singletons. The record originates from a study of cytomegalovirus exposure and HLA in healthy donors. Whole-study findings and limits: Overall, around 160 TCR beta chains were annotated as cytomegalovirus-associated.

The V end was cut by 1 base, the J end by 0 bases, with 7 bases between. This CDR3 is 15 amino acids long. CDR1 is SEHNR, CDR2 FQNEAQ, per germline (reference sequence). Sequenced: PBMCs. The source is a woman younger than 30 in good health and CMV-seropositive. This chain joins TRBV7-9 and TRBJ1-3, with a weak D call TRBD1 (5 bases). The CDR3 loop is CASSLGGGSGNTIYF. CDR3 nucleotide sequence: TGTGCCAGCAGCTTAGGCGGGGGCTCTGGAAACACCATATATTTT. Combining the CDR3 with reference TRBV7-9 and TRBJ1-3 gives the whole variable domain DTGVSQNPRHKITKRGQNVTFRCDPISEHNRLYWYRQTLGQGPEFLTYFQNEAQLEKSRLLSDRFSAERPKGSFSTLEIQRTEQGDSAMYLCASSLGGGSGNTIYFGEGSWLTVV.